The next 15 T cell receptor beta chains were all read from a single sample in a study of Tregs in tolerant kidney transplant recipients. What these receptors recognize is not known. Clones were sequenced by immunoSEQ multiplex PCR, and TCRdb holds only the in-frame ones, with some missing. The profile shows roughly 40,000 clones, roughly 95% of them singletons. The sequencing sample was made of Tregs from blood cultured with allogeneic cells. The receptors shown here come from a human donor in good health.

The V and J genes are TRBV30 and TRBJ1-3; 7 nucleotides agree with TRBD1. The CDR3 contains 14 residues. Trimming removed 6 bases from V and 4 bases from J; junction bases left unmatched: 9. Germline CDR1 GTSNPN, CDR2 SVGIG (reference sequence). The CDR3 DNA reads as TGTGCCTGCACGACAGGGTTTGGGGGAAACACCATATATTTT. Residues: CACTTGFGGNTIYF.

The chain couples TRBV9 to TRBJ2-1; 9 bases match TRBD2. The CDR3 runs to 15 residues. The V gene's germline CDR1 is SGDLS and CDR2 YYNGEE. V trimming: 0 bases; J trimming: 7 bases; junction bases outside the gene matches: 5. CDR3 protein: CASSVVGSGSNEQFF. CDR3 nucleotides: TGTGCCAGCAGCGTAGTGGGTAGCGGGAGTAATGAGCAGTTCTTC.

V usage is TRBV27 and J usage is TRBJ2-1, with D maybe TRBD2 (6 bases). Per the germline V gene, CDR1 is MNHEY and CDR2 is SMNVEV (reference sequence). The length of the CDR3 is 21 residues. The ends were cut back, 0 bases at V and 5 bases at J, with 29 bases in the middle. This chain's CDR3 is CASSLSSSLGGYLRGHNEQFF. The CDR3 DNA reads as TGTGCCAGCAGTTTATCCTCCTCCCTGGGGGGTTACCTACGCGGCCACAATGAGCAGTTCTTC.

The chain uses TRBV5-1 and TRBJ1-2; D remains ambiguous. V gave up 2 bases and J gave up 4 bases, with 15 bases separating them. Germline V gene lookup returns CDR1 SGHRS and CDR2 YFSETQ. CDR3 size: 15 residues. The CDR3 DNA reads as TGCGCCAGCAGCTTCAGGACTGGAGGTGGCTATGGCTACACCTTC. Translation: CASSFRTGGGYGYTF.

V usage is TRBV2 and J usage is TRBJ2-1, with D perhaps TRBD1 (6 bases). This CDR3 region has 12 residues. Germline lookup yields CDR1 SNHLY and CDR2 FYNNEI. Between the trimmed V and J ends, which lost 6 bases and 7 bases, there was a span of 10 bases. CDR3 sequence (DNA): TGTGCCAGCAGCCAGGGGTGGAATGAGCAGTTCTTC. This gives the protein CASSQGWNEQFF. Based on the CDR3 plus reference TRBV2 and TRBJ2-1, the full variable domain is EPEVTQTPSHQVTQMGQEVILRCVPISNHLYFYWYRQILGQKVEFLVSFYNNEISEKSEIFDDQFSVERPDGSNFTLKIRSTKLEDSAMYFCASSQGWNEQFFGPGTRLTVL.

The V gene is TRBV14, the J gene TRBJ2-4, with D possibly being TRBD1 or TRBD2 (5 bases each). In germline, CDR1 is SGHDN, CDR2 FVKESK. V was trimmed by 5 bases and J by 8 bases, leaving 13 bases between them. The CDR3 is 13 amino acids. The CDR3 DNA reads as TGTGCCAGCAGCGGGTGGCAGGGAGACATTCAGTACTTC. Protein product: CASSGWQGDIQYF.

The V gene is TRBV5-4, the J gene TRBJ2-5, with 12 bases that match TRBD2. CDR1 and CDR2 from the germline V gene are SGHNT and YYREEE (reference sequence). The V segment lost 3 bases and the J segment 5 bases; nucleotides outside the gene matches: 5. The length of the CDR3 is 15 residues. The CDR3 DNA is TGTGCCAGCAGCTCGGCTAGCGGGGGGGCGGAGACCCAGTACTTC. Translated, it gives CASSSASGGAETQYF.

This chain links TRBV2 with TRBJ2-5, with 7 bases matching TRBD1. This CDR3 spans 15 amino acids. The germline V gene encodes CDR1 SNHLY and CDR2 FYNNEI. The V and J ends lost 10 bases and 5 bases, in that order; junction bases with no gene match: 16. As DNA, the CDR3 is TGTGCCACTAATTTCGACAGGGCTATCGGGGAGACCCAGTACTTC. It translates to CATNFDRAIGETQYF.

The J gene is TRBJ1-6, the V gene TRBV12-5; D call uncertain. Germline CDR1 is LGHNT and CDR2 is FRNRAP. Trimming pared 0 bases from V and 4 bases from J, leaving 10 bases between. The CDR3 has 16 amino acids. The DNA of the CDR3 is TGTGCTAGTGGTTTGGTACGTCGGACTTATAATTCACCCCTCCACTTT. Protein product: CASGLVRRTYNSPLHF.

This rearrangement joins TRBV4-1 to TRBJ1-1; 7 bases are shared with TRBD1. Per the germline V gene, CDR1 is MGHRA and CDR2 is YSYEKL. The ends lost 4 bases at V and 4 bases at J; junction bases unmatched: 9. CDR3 length: 15 residues. CDR3 loop: CASSRLQGTGTEAFF. CDR3 DNA sequence: TGCGCCAGCAGCCGCTTACAGGGGACCGGCACTGAAGCTTTCTTT.

The chain uses TRBV9 and TRBJ1-5, with a possible D match to TRBD1 (6 bases). The CDR3 length is 15 residues. The germline V and J ends were trimmed by 3 bases and 0 bases, with 10 bases remaining between them. Per germline, CDR1 SGDLS and CDR2 YYNGEE. CDR3 DNA sequence: TGTGCCAGCAGCGCAGGGGACTATAGCAATCAGCCCCAGCATTTT. Translated, it gives CASSAGDYSNQPQHF.

V gene TRBV11-2 combines with J gene TRBJ2-7, with 14 bases aligning to TRBD2. This CDR3 region has 17 residues. V shed 2 bases and J 4 bases; nucleotides not matched to a gene: 7. The germline V gene has CDR1 SGHAT and CDR2 FQNNGV. The CDR3 coding sequence is TGTGCCAGCAGCTTAAGGGGACTAGCGGGGGCAAGATACGAGCAGTACTTC. It is translated as CASSLRGLAGARYEQYF.

This chain uses TRBV10-3 with TRBJ1-2; 10 positions agree with TRBD1. Germline trimming cut 2 bases from V and 4 bases from J; bases unmatched to any gene: 13. CDR3 length: 18 amino acids. Per the germline V gene, CDR1 is ENHRY and CDR2 is SYGVKD. The DNA of the CDR3 is TGTGCCATCAGTGAGGGGGAGACAGGGGGCTCCCTTTTCTATGGCTACACCTTC. Its translation: CAISEGETGGSLFYGYTF.

The V gene is TRBV7-9, the J gene TRBJ2-7; 9 positions agree with TRBD1. CDR3 length: 14 amino acids. J gave up 5 bases and V 4 bases, and 6 bases lay outside the gene matches. Germline CDR1 reads SEHNR; CDR2 reads FQNEAQ (reference sequence). The CDR3 nucleotides are TGTGCCAGCAGCTGGGGACAGGGACGGGACGAGCAGTACTTC. Amino acid sequence: CASSWGQGRDEQYF.

The genes are TRBV7-6 and TRBJ2-5, with D maybe TRBD2 (6 bases). CDR3 size: 14 residues. Germline assignment: CDR1 SGHVS and CDR2 FNYEAQ. Trimming shortened V by 6 bases and J by 2 bases, and 13 bases separated the two germline ends. CDR3 coding DNA: TGTGCCAGCAGGGAGGGAGCCTTTCAAGAGACCCAGTACTTC. It codes for CASREGAFQETQYF.